The TCR beta chain described here comes from a study of OX40 agonist ivuxolimab in advanced cancers. This clone was detected only a few times. Profiling relied on immunoSEQ multiplex PCR, and the TCRdb table lists in-frame clones only, not all of them. The table has about 37,000 clones, 83% seen once. If patients had autoimmune disease history or systemic immunosuppression, they were excluded. CDR3 length: 14 residues. V was cut by 5 bases and J by 3 bases, with 14 bases left in between. CDR1 is MNHEY, CDR2 SMNVEV, per germline (reference sequence). The sequenced sample was CD4+ or CD8+ T cells sorted from blood, obtained in a trial of the OX40 agonist ivuxolimab. The source of this sequence is an adult with an advanced solid tumor such as melanoma, head and neck, liver or kidney cancer. The chain recombines TRBV27 with TRBJ2-7; unclear D gene. CDR3 in amino acids: CASSPENPLYEQYF. The CDR3 bases are TGTGCCAGCAGTCCAGAGAACCCCCTCTACGAGCAGTACTTC.